The sequence of this T cell receptor (beta chain) was determined in a study of cytomegalovirus exposure and HLA in healthy donors (dated by TCRdb to about 2017). In terms of the full investigation: According to an earlier analysis of 587 of the donors, 150 million to 200 million T cells yielded some 120 million unique TCR beta sequences and 276 Gb of sequence data. The study combined high-throughput TCR immunosequencing, statistical association of individual TCRs with disease status, and machine learning to predict cytomegalovirus infection status. Roughly five DR-DQ haplotypes were handled as single units for association and clustering because linkage in the cohort was strong. To study patterns of TCR occurrence, a later analysis re-analyzed previously published TCR beta repertoires from several hundred donors and added high-resolution HLA genotyping. An earlier analysis of 587 of the donors applied high-throughput TCR beta sequencing to assess whether each TCR beta V gene segment acted as functional or pseudogenic. Typing coverage differed by locus: A, B, C, DRB1 and DQB1 were typed in about 629-630 donors, DQA1 in about 510, DPA1 in some 600, and DPB1 in just under 490. Approximately 310 gigabases of sequencing data and tens of millions of unique TCR sequences were included in an early release covering roughly 600 HLA-typed donors. Along with the 666-subject first cohort, a separate validation cohort of over 90 different subjects was used. The study aimed to test whether signatures of past pathogen exposure could be identified by cataloging public T cell receptors. Using immunosequencing, the study profiled T cell repertoires from around 670 subjects and related those repertoires to cytomegalovirus serostatus. Among 300 to 450 genotyped donors of the cohort, an average of around 240,000 unique TCR beta nucleotide sequences were sequenced per donor, 15% to 20% of them non-productive. Rather than using new phenotypic data, the later analysis identified candidate immune exposures from TCR beta sequences and from how often those sequences occurred across donors. Among the approximately 400 genotyped donors, roughly 80% belonged to the genetic ancestry cluster associated with self-reported Caucasian donors. Both class I and class II loci were covered by HLA typing, at four-digit resolution. Every discovery cohort repertoire had been produced on one sequencing platform. Genome-wide SNP genotypes for about three fifths of the roughly 670 donors were used in a later genetic analysis, which treated that subset as a discovery cohort. Donor age, sex, ethnicity and CMV serostatus were compiled together with the repertoire data.

What the authors observed across the whole study: Correlated functional status among segregating V segments might reflect linkage disequilibrium, but an unknown experimental factor could not be ruled out. HLA typing was unavailable for some donors at each locus, so association tests used only the typed subset. Because counts were too low, about 15 rarely observed V segments, including chromosome 9 orphons, were left out of the earlier analysis of 587 of the donors. In a later analysis, over 15,000 TCR beta sequences were associated with specific HLA alleles at a false discovery rate of 0.05. It was suggested by the authors that the approach could potentially be generalized to other disease states and immunological phenotypes. The study listed 170 or so TCR beta chains as associated with cytomegalovirus. According to a later analysis, most CMV-associated TCR beta chains appeared to be HLA-restricted, and the HLA associations seemed to be driven largely by CMV exposure. In vitro tests confirmed that three of the cytomegalovirus-associated TCR beta chains recognize cytomegalovirus antigens. According to a later analysis, parvovirus B19, influenza, CMV and Epstein-Barr virus appeared linked to several top co-occurrence clusters. When HLA alleles, especially DR and DQ, strongly co-occurred, attributing TCR associations to individual alleles was difficult. CMV serostatus was the only immune exposure information available for the cohort. In a later genetic analysis, fewer N-insertions in productive TCRs were reported among donors in an Asian-associated ancestry cluster than the roughly 640-donor mean. In a later genetic analysis, a missense DCLRE1C variant was associated with V-gene and J-gene trimming of TCR beta chains, and the association was replicated in an independent cohort. The classifier was reported to diagnose cytomegalovirus status with high specificity and sensitivity in both the original cohort and the validation cohort. Because the 87-base-pair reads could not distinguish some IMGT-functional V segments, including TRBV6-2 and TRBV6-3, those segments were excluded. A later analysis found that TCR association rates varied across HLA loci, with DRB1 alleles showing the most associated TCRs and HLA-C alleles the fewest. A further reported finding was that TCR beta sequences accurately predicted the HLA-A and HLA-B alleles for most subjects in the first cohort. Sequencing depth was assumed to be roughly uniform across donors in the presence/absence analyses, though that assumption may not hold. In this cohort, only TCR beta chains were sequenced, and detectable features were limited by the absence of alpha or paired-chain data. A cluster of highly shared sequence variants was judged likely to represent a technical artifact of the sequencing pipeline. In an earlier analysis of about 600 of the donors, most TCR beta V segments appeared in productive rearrangements about 87% or about 30% of the time, broadly matching IMGT annotations. While some public TCRs were present in many individuals, most TCR sequences turned up only very rarely across donors. Compared with equally common non-associated chains, HLA-associated TCR beta chains in a later analysis were more clonally expanded and had lower generation probabilities.

Libraries were built with the immunoSEQ multiplex PCR assay. For the multiplex PCR, a mixture combining 60 forward primers for TCR Vbeta segments and 13 reverse primers for TCR Jbeta segments was used. The CDR3 region of rearranged TCR beta genes was amplified from genomic DNA by a multiplex PCR assay. The Illumina HiSeq System was used to sequence the amplified TCR beta libraries as 87-base-pair reads. The authors' pipeline ran thus. In a later analysis, tens of millions of unique TCR beta chains were counted across the approximately 640 repertoires, and some 10 million of these chains were shared by at least two donors. To remove PCR and sequencing errors, raw reads were error-corrected and collapsed into unique sequences using a nearest-neighbor algorithm that merged closely related sequences. Alignment of CDR3 sequences to IMGT reference sequences was used to assign V, D and J gene segments. For a sequence to be retained, at least a six-nucleotide match to both a V gene segment and a J gene segment was required. Rearrangements were classified as productive when the CDR3 lacked stop codons and remained in frame with V and J, and all other rearrangements were classified as non-productive. CDR3 was defined by IMGT convention, running from the second conserved V-encoded cysteine to the conserved J-encoded phenylalanine. Sequences without an unambiguous match to a single V gene segment were excluded from the earlier analysis of a few hundred of the donors. In an earlier analysis of 450 to 700 of the donors, V segments were called functional above 56.7% productive rearrangements and were called segregating when the between-donor standard deviation exceeded 5%. To diagnose cytomegalovirus status from the catalog of TCR beta chain sequences, a statistical classification framework was built. In a later analysis, V and J genes were assigned by comparing TCR nucleotide sequences against IMGT/GENE-DB human TR gene sequences. A later analysis assigned CDR3 sequences and most-parsimonious VDJ recombination scenarios with the TCRdist pipeline. In a later analysis, every TCR beta chain was defined by the combination of its CDR3 amino acid sequence and its V-gene family, and reads without a unique V-gene family were dropped. In a later analysis, some 600 highly shared, low-generation-probability nucleotide sequences were removed to address suspected cross-contamination and a sequencing artifact. In a later analysis, a clonal expansion index for each public chain was calculated from normalized within-repertoire ranks of inferred template counts. A later analysis computed generation probabilities with a VDJ recombination model fitted to out-of-frame rearrangements, and checked the results against IGoR. A later analysis scored TCR-TCR, TCR-HLA and TCR-CMV co-occurrence with hypergeometric tests, applying a repertoire-size bias correction to TCR pairs. To estimate false discovery rates, a later analysis permuted the HLA or CMV assignments 20 times. In a later analysis, co-occurring TCRs were grouped with DBSCAN, and TCRdist sequence similarity was added when clustering was performed within HLA-allele-positive subsets. For co-occurrence clustering, repertoires with fewer than 30,000 or more than 120,000 public chains were excluded, along with five repertoires with anomalous nucleotide sharing. In TCRdb, the immuneACCESS table is reduced to in-frame sequences with V and J assigned. These tables do not hold every clone; where another copy was compared, an unresolved V gene accounts for under half, and the others remain unexplained. V and J calls and clone size follow that table, whereas D and trimming were derived from the DNA. This sample gives approximately 79,000 clones in total; around 81% of them show up just once. Less than 7% of the sample goes to the ten largest clones.

The cohort consisted of hundreds of healthy bone marrow donors. At the time of sampling, every cohort member was nominally healthy, though immune exposures that went unrecorded were likely present. The donor tested CMV seropositive, placing the donor among the roughly 300 seropositive members of the cohort. Every donor gave a peripheral blood sample, and the peripheral blood mononuclear cells from that sample were used for TCR beta sequencing. The Qiagen DNeasy Blood Extraction Kit was used to extract genomic DNA from the blood cell samples. Points on this clone: Its target antigen remains unknown. The record has no base qualities; no much larger clone is one base away.

Looking up the germline V gene (reference sequence) yields CDR1 SGHNT and CDR2 YYREEE. Germline trimming amounts to 4 bases on V and 0 bases on J, with 10 as the count of junction bases outside the gene matches. Inclusive of the bounding cysteine and phenylalanine, the CDR3 is 17 residues long. The retained sequence is limited to the CDR3, 51 bases, with the frame set at the first base. Recombination joined TRBV5-4 with TRBJ2-1; TRBD2 agrees with 7 junctional bases. This receptor was identified in a male donor in good health and CMV-seropositive. The sequenced material came from PBMCs. CDR3 region: CASSPWGGVYSYNEQFF. The sequenced DNA: TGTGCCAGCAGCCCCTGGGGGGGGGTATACTCCTACAATGAGCAGTTCTTC. Beyond the CDR3, the reference TRBV5-4 and TRBJ2-1 genes provide the residues; the full variable domain reads: ETGVTQSPTHLIKTRGQQVTLRCSSQSGHNTVSWYQQALGQGPQFIFQYYREEENGRGNFPPRFSGLQFPNYSSELNVNALELDDSALYLCASSPWGGVYSYNEQFFGPGTRLTVL.